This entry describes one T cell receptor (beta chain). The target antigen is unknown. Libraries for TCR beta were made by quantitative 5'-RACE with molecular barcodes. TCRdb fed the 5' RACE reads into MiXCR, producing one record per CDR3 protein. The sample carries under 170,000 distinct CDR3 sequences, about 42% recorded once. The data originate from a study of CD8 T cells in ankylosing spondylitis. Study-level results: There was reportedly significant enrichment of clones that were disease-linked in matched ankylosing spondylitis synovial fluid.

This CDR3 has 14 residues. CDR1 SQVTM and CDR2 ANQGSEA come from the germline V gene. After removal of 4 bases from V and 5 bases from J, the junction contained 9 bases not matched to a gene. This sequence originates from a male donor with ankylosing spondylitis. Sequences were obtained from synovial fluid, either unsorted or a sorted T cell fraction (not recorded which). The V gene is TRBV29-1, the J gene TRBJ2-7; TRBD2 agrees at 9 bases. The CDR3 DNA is TGCAGCGTTGCTTACGGCGGGAGGGTCGACGAGCAGTACTTC. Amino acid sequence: CSVAYGGRVDEQYF.